The text below deals with one TCR beta chain. Its target is unknown. The data belong to a study of cytomegalovirus exposure and HLA in healthy donors. Study-wide background: Among the 300 to 500 donors who were genotyped, about 79% fell in the genetic ancestry cluster that is associated with self-reported Caucasian donors.

Findings and limits, study-wide: In vitro testing confirmed three CMV-associated chains as specific for CMV antigens. According to the study, 160 or so TCR beta chains were cytomegalovirus-associated.

This CDR3 has 16 residues. Losses at the gene ends were 5 bases for V and 4 bases for J; bases not matched to a gene: 9. CDR1 LNHNV and CDR2 YYDKDF come from the germline V gene (reference sequence). PCR amplification relied on 60 Vbeta primers (plus 13 Jbeta primers). The table came from immunoSEQ multiplex PCR; TCRdb's copy has only in-frame clones and leaves some out. The data show 150,000 to 200,000 clones, with about three quarters seen just once and 6.3% held by the top ten. Sequencing was done on a sample of PBMCs. This TCR was recovered from a middle-aged man in good health and CMV-seropositive. This chain links TRBV15 with TRBJ2-1, with 9 bases identical to TRBD2. CDR3 coding DNA: TGTGCCACCAGCTCCGGGACTAGCTCTTTATACAATGAGCAGTTCTTC. It translates to CATSSGTSSLYNEQFF. Full variable domain (remainder filled in from reference TRBV15 and TRBJ2-1): DAMVIQNPRYQVTQFGKPVTLSCSQTLNHNVMYWYQQKSSQAPKLLFHYYDKDFNNEADTPDNFQSRRPNTSFCFLDIRSPGLGDTAMYLCATSSGTSSLYNEQFFGPGTRLTVL.